A selection of T cell receptor beta chains follows, all from one sample in a study of T cell responses to AZD1222 COVID-19 vaccine. The protocol was immunoSEQ multiplex PCR, while the TCRdb copy is restricted to in-frame clones and leaves out a portion. The top ten clones hold 2% to 2.5% of a sample with roughly 120,000 clones, roughly 92% of them seen once. The material sequenced was peripheral blood, taken 28 days after the second AZD1222 dose. These receptors were collected from an adult who received the AZD1222 COVID-19 vaccine. CDR3s include the opening cysteine and the closing phenylalanine or tryptophan. A D gene is named only where the DNA matches it firmly. For some rows the clone size is stated as once, few or many, or as a class when expanded; others skip it.

d_call,j_call,cdr3_length,v_call,clone_size,cdr3_aa,cdr3_nt
TRBD2,TRBJ2-1,16,TRBV25-1,NA,CASSELGSGGYNEQFF,TGTGCCAGCAGTGAATTGGGTTCGGGGGGCTACAATGAGCAGTTCTTC
TRBD2,TRBJ2-3,14,TRBV20-1,NA,CSASRRGGTDTQYF,TGCAGTGCTAGTCGTCGGGGGGGCACAGATACGCAGTATTTT
NA,TRBJ2-5,12,TRBV5-1,NA,CASSLAFETQYF,TGCGCCAGCAGCTTGGCCTTTGAGACCCAGTACTTC
TRBD1,TRBJ1-2,16,TRBV4-3,NA,CASSQERQGSNYGYTF,TGCGCCAGCAGCCAAGAACGACAGGGGAGTAACTATGGCTACACCTTC
NA,TRBJ1-2,13,TRBV29-1,NA,CSVEDSRFYGYTF,TGCAGCGTTGAAGATAGTAGATTCTATGGCTACACCTTC
NA,TRBJ1-2,13,TRBV18,once,CASSPDSDYGYTF,TGTGCCAGCTCACCGGACTCAGACTATGGCTACACCTTC
NA,TRBJ1-5,12,TRBV20-1,NA,CSASDNNQPQHF,TGCAGTGCTAGTGACAACAATCAGCCCCAGCATTTT
NA,TRBJ2-7,15,TRBV2,NA,CASSEIGAGSYEQYF,TGTGCCAGCAGTGAAATCGGGGCAGGCTCCTACGAGCAGTACTTC
TRBD2,TRBJ2-1,15,TRBV6-4,NA,CASSVAGGTYNEQFF,TGTGCCAGCAGTGTAGCGGGGGGGACCTACAATGAGCAGTTCTTC
NA,TRBJ1-4,14,TRBV29-1,NA,CSVVPGVTNEKLFF,TGCAGCGTTGTTCCAGGAGTAACTAATGAAAAACTGTTTTTT
NA,TRBJ1-1,13,TRBV12-3/TRBV12-4,NA,CASSLSRGTEAFF,TGTGCCAGCAGTTTATCACGGGGAACTGAAGCTTTCTTT
NA,TRBJ1-1,11,TRBV5-1,few,CASSANTEAFF,TGCGCCAGCAGCGCGAACACTGAAGCTTTCTTT
NA,TRBJ2-5,13,TRBV5-4,NA,CASSLPAQETQYF,TGTGCCAGCAGCCTTCCGGCTCAAGAGACCCAGTACTTC
NA,TRBJ1-2,11,TRBV11-2,NA,CASSLVYGYTF,TGTGCCAGCAGCTTGGTATATGGCTACACCTTC
NA,TRBJ2-1,14,TRBV2,NA,CASSDPREANEQFF,TGTGCCAGCAGCGATCCAAGGGAGGCCAATGAGCAGTTCTTC
TRBD1,TRBJ1-1,14,TRBV28,NA,CASRERGRGTEAFF,TGTGCCAGCAGGGAGAGGGGGCGAGGAACTGAAGCTTTCTTT
NA,TRBJ2-7,15,TRBV7-2,once,CASSFKRHGRHEQYF,TGTGCCAGCAGCTTTAAGCGACACGGGCGACACGAGCAGTACTTC
NA,TRBJ2-3,15,TRBV5-1,NA,CASTQLTWGRGTQYF,TGCGCCAGCACCCAGTTGACGTGGGGGCGGGGTACGCAGTATTTT
TRBD1,TRBJ2-5,16,TRBV10-1,NA,CASSESGTGEQETQYF,TGCGCCAGCAGTGAGTCGGGGACAGGCGAACAAGAGACCCAGTACTTC
NA,TRBJ1-2,14,TRBV4-3,NA,CASSQDRGVHGYTF,TGCGCCAGCAGCCAAGATCGCGGGGTGCATGGCTACACCTTC
NA,TRBJ1-2,15,TRBV6-1,NA,CASSEEGILNYGYTF,TGTGCCAGCAGTGAGGAGGGGATCCTTAACTATGGCTACACCTTC
NA,TRBJ1-2,15,TRBV4-3,NA,CASSPAGVRNYGYTF,TGCGCCAGCAGCCCCGCAGGGGTACGGAACTATGGCTACACCTTC
NA,TRBJ1-5,13,TRBV2,NA,CASSKESNQPQHF,TGTGCCAGCTCTAAGGAGAGCAATCAGCCCCAGCATTTT
TRBD1,TRBJ2-7,17,TRBV10-3,NA,CAISEGTRDRGSYEQYF,TGTGCCATCAGTGAGGGGACCCGGGACAGGGGGTCTTACGAGCAGTACTTC
TRBD2,TRBJ2-5,15,TRBV18,NA,CASSPPGLAIETQYF,TGTGCCAGCTCACCACCGGGACTAGCGATAGAGACCCAGTACTTC
TRBD1,TRBJ1-4,13,TRBV15,NA,CATSRDRGQGIFF,TGTGCCACCAGCAGAGATCGTGGACAGGGTATCTTTTTT
NA,TRBJ1-2,11,TRBV20-1,once,CSAEPSGGYTF,TGCAGTGCAGAGCCCTCGGGTGGCTACACCTTC
NA,TRBJ2-7,14,TRBV7-2,NA,CASSFTTSTYEQYF,TGTGCCAGCAGCTTCACGACTAGTACCTACGAGCAGTACTTC
NA,TRBJ2-1,16,TRBV5-4,NA,CASSLGSGPAYNEQFF,TGTGCCAGCAGCTTGGGGTCGGGGCCCGCCTACAATGAGCAGTTCTTC
NA,TRBJ1-2,12,TRBV27,NA,CASSGQNYGYTF,TGTGCCAGCAGTGGACAGAACTATGGCTACACCTTC
NA,TRBJ1-2,13,TRBV5-1,NA,CASSLVQGRDYTF,TGCGCCAGCAGCTTGGTTCAGGGTAGGGACTACACCTTC
NA,TRBJ2-3,10,TRBV20-1,NA,CSARGDTQYF,TGCAGTGCTAGAGGGGATACGCAGTATTTT
TRBD2,TRBJ2-1,17,TRBV5-1,NA,CASSSPSGGNSYNEQFF,TGCGCCAGCAGCTCCCCTAGCGGGGGGAACTCCTACAATGAGCAGTTCTTC
NA,TRBJ1-2,12,TRBV6-5,NA,CASSSPMGGYTF,TGTGCCAGCAGTTCCCCAATGGGGGGCTACACCTTC
NA,TRBJ1-1,15,TRBV5-1,NA,CASSLWSGLNTEAFF,TGCGCCAGCAGCTTGTGGTCAGGTCTGAACACTGAAGCTTTCTTT
TRBD1,TRBJ2-7,17,TRBV11-2,NA,CASSTSRDRGNSYEQYF,TGTGCCAGCAGCACAAGTCGGGACAGGGGGAACTCCTACGAGCAGTACTTC
NA,TRBJ1-2,13,TRBV2,NA,CASSERGSGGYTF,TGTGCCAGCAGTGAACGAGGCTCAGGTGGCTACACCTTC